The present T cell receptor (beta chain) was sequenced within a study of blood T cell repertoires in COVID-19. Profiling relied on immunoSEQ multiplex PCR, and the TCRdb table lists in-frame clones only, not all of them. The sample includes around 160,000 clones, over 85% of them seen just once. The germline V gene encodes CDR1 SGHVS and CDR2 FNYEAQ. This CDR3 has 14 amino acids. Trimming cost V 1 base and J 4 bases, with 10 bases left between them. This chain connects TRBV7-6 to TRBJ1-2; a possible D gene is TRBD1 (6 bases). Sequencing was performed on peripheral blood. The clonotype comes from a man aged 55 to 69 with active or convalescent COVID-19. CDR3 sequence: CASSLGGQFYGYTF. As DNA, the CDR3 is TGTGCCAGCAGCTTAGGAGGACAGTTCTATGGCTACACCTTC.